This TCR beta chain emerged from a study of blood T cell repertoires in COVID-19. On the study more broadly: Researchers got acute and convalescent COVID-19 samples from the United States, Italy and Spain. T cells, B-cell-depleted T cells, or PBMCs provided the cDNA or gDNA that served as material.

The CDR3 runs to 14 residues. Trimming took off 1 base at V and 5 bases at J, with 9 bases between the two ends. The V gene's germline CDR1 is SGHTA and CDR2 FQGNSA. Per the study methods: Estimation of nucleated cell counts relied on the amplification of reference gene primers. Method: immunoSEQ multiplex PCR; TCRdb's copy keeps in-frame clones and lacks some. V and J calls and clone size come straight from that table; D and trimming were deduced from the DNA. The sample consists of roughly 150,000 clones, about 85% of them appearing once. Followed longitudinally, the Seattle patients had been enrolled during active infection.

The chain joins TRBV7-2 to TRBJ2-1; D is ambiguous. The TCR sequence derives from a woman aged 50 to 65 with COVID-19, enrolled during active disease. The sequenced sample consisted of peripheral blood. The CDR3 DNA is TGTGCCAGCAGCTTAGAGAGGTGGAACAATGAGCAGTTCTTC. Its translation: CASSLERWNNEQFF.